These 21 T cell receptor beta chains originate from one sample sequenced in a study. TCRdb recomputed calls from the RT-PCR reads with MiXCR, one row per CDR3 protein. The repertoire has around 700,000 distinct CDR3 sequences, 12% to 15% of them found once; the top ten carry 3.6%. The material sequenced was memory CD4+ T cells from blood. The receptors derive from a female donor in good health, serving as a healthy control.

This chain links TRBV5-1 with TRBJ1-1; TRBD1 matches 7 bases. J lost 0 bases, V lost 3 bases, and 5 bases had no gene match. CDR3 size: 15 residues. Germline V CDR1 and CDR2: SGHRS, YFSETQ. The CDR3 nucleotides read TGCGCCAGCAGCTCAACAGGGGATATGAACACTGAAGCTTTCTTT. It translates to CASSSTGDMNTEAFF.

This chain connects TRBV28 to TRBJ2-7; TRBD2 matches 11 bases. CDR3 size: 13 residues. Looked up from germline, CDR1 is MDHEN and CDR2 is SYDVKM. The CDR3 spells CVVSSGRSYEQYF. CDR3 coding DNA: TGTGTTGTGTCTAGCGGGAGGAGCTACGAGCAGTACTTC.

In its sample, this clonotype was seen many times. This chain joins TRBV12-3 or TRBV12-4 and TRBJ2-7, with D maybe TRBD2 (5 bases). The germline V and J ends were trimmed by 5 bases and 9 bases, with 14 bases remaining between them. The CDR3 sequence is 12 residues long. The DNA of the CDR3 is TGTGCCAGCAGTCCGGACTCATTTGGGCAGTACTTC. It is translated as CASSPDSFGQYF.

V usage is TRBV6-2 or TRBV6-3 and J usage is TRBJ2-1, with D perhaps matching TRBD1 or TRBD2 (5 bases each). This CDR3 comprises 18 residues. Germline lookup yields CDR1 MNHEY and CDR2 SVGEGT. V lost 4 bases and J 4 bases, leaving 23 bases between the germline ends. The CDR3 here is CASSFLGPSLGAYNEQFF. In DNA, the CDR3 is TGTGCCAGCAGTTTCCTAGGTCCTTCCCTCGGGGCTTACAATGAGCAGTTCTTC.

The chain couples TRBV18 to TRBJ2-1; tentative D call: TRBD2 (6 bases). CDR1 is KGHSH and CDR2 is LQKENI in the germline V gene. This CDR3 is built from 16 residues. V shed 4 bases and J shed 10 bases, with 23 bases lying between them. The CDR3 sequence: CASSLRTASSGVEQFF. The CDR3 nucleotides read TGTGCCAGCTCACTGAGGACTGCAAGTTCGGGAGTCGAGCAGTTCTTC.

Ten or more counts support this clonotype. V and J are TRBV29-1 and TRBJ2-1; TRBD1 matches at 8 bases. The CDR3 has 15 residues. The junction had 10 bases not matched to a gene; V was cut back by 6 bases and J by 3 bases. The V gene's germline CDR1 is SQVTM and CDR2 ANQGSEA. CDR3 region: CSVGLDRGNYNEQFF. The CDR3 nucleotides are TGCAGCGTCGGACTCGACAGGGGAAACTACAATGAGCAGTTCTTC.

This clonotype has a handful of counts. CDR3 sequence (DNA): TGTGCCAGCAGCCCGGGACTAGGGGGTCGGGGTTACGAGCAGTACTTC. It translates to CASSPGLGGRGYEQYF. V gene TRBV7-2 combines with J gene TRBJ2-7, with 8 nucleotides matching TRBD2. Germline V lookup: CDR1 SGHTA, CDR2 FQGNSA. J lost 4 bases, V lost 5 bases, and 13 bases had no gene match. This CDR3 comprises 16 residues.

In this sample, this clonotype turned up once. This chain uses TRBV7-6 with TRBJ1-3, with D hard to call. V lost 1 base and J lost 4, with 14 bases in between. CDR1 is SGHVS, CDR2 FNYEAQ, per germline. The CDR3 extends over 16 amino acids. The CDR3 loop reads CASSLVGPSSGNTIYF. The CDR3 nucleotides read TGTGCCAGCAGCTTAGTAGGGCCTTCCTCGGGAAACACCATATATTTT.

This clonotype was detected many times. The CDR3 loop is CASSLSGTAETQYF. CDR3 DNA sequence: TGTGCCAGCAGTTTATCGGGGACAGCGGAGACCCAGTACTTC. V gene TRBV27 combines with J gene TRBJ2-5; 7 nucleotides align to TRBD1. Germline CDR1 reads MNHEY; CDR2 reads SMNVEV (reference sequence). This CDR3 comprises 14 residues. Losses at the gene ends were 0 bases for V and 5 bases for J; bases not matched to a gene: 3.

This chain connects TRBV4-3 to TRBJ2-3; D is unclear. Between the trimmed V and J ends, which lost 8 bases and 5 bases, there was a span of 14 bases. CDR3 length: 13 residues. Germline CDR1 reads LGHNA; CDR2 reads YSLEER. The chain's CDR3 is CASGSTRLDTQYF. The CDR3 DNA is TGCGCCAGCGGCTCTACACGCTTAGATACGCAGTATTTT.

This clonotype was recorded a few times. The chain uses TRBV27 and TRBJ2-3; D uncertain. V lost 4 bases and J lost 5, with 7 bases in between. CDR3 length: 12 residues. From germline, CDR1 is MNHEY and CDR2 SMNVEV (reference sequence). The CDR3 nucleotides read TGTGCCAGCAGTTCTGTAGGAGATACGCAGTATTTT. This translates into CASSSVGDTQYF.

The chain employs TRBV3-1 and TRBJ2-3; D remains ambiguous. Germline-derived CDR1 and CDR2 are LGHDT and YNNKEL (reference sequence). Trimming took 2 bases from V and 2 from J, leaving 11 bases between them. This CDR3 is 15 amino acids long. CDR3 in amino acids: CASSQFVEHTDTQYF. In DNA form, the CDR3 reads TGTGCCAGCAGCCAATTTGTAGAACACACAGATACGCAGTATTTT.

This clonotype was observed a few times. The chain uses TRBV7-2 and TRBJ2-2; 8 nucleotides line up with TRBD1. The CDR3 consists of 15 residues. Germline CDR1 reads SGHTA; CDR2 reads FQGNSA. V was pared by 5 bases and J by 7 bases, with 9 bases of the junction left unmatched. CDR3 loop: CASSRRQGTGGELFF. In DNA form, the CDR3 reads TGTGCCAGCAGCCGAAGACAGGGGACGGGCGGGGAGCTGTTTTTT.

This clonotype was counted between two and nine times. This chain uses TRBV6-6 with TRBJ2-5; 16 bases map to TRBD2. With 7 bases clipped from V and 1 base from J, the junction kept 6 bases outside the gene matches. The CDR3 is made up of 17 amino acids. Germline assignment: CDR1 MNHNY and CDR2 SVGAGI (reference sequence). This CDR3 reads CASTLGLAGGAQETQYF. CDR3 nucleotide sequence: TGTGCCAGCACCCTGGGACTAGCGGGGGGGGCCCAAGAGACCCAGTACTTC.

This chain connects TRBV20-1 to TRBJ1-1; the D is unclear. Trimming removed 6 bases from V and 0 bases from J, with 11 bases in between. The CDR3 spans 13 residues. Germline CDR1 DFQATT, CDR2 SNEGSKA (reference sequence). The CDR3 region is CSALQPLNTEAFF. DNA of the CDR3: TGCAGTGCCTTACAGCCACTGAACACTGAAGCTTTCTTT.

The chain has TRBV2 and TRBJ1-1; no clear D. Germline CDR1 SNHLY, CDR2 FYNNEI. V dropped 6 bases and J dropped 4 bases, with 15 bases sitting between them. This CDR3 is 14 amino acids long. The CDR3 region has the DNA TGTGCCAGCAGAATCGCAGTGGAGGCCACTGAAGCTTTCTTT. Its protein is CASRIAVEATEAFF. The full variable domain, rest sourced from reference TRBV2 and TRBJ1-1, is EPEVTQTPSHQVTQMGQEVILRCVPISNHLYFYWYRQILGQKVEFLVSFYNNEISEKSEIFDDQFSVERPDGSNFTLKIRSTKLEDSAMYFCASRIAVEATEAFFGQGTRLTVV.

This clonotype was picked up many times. This chain links TRBV6-6 with TRBJ2-1, with D possibly being TRBD1 (6 bases). Germline assignment: CDR1 MNHNY and CDR2 SVGAGI (reference sequence). The ends were cut back, 8 bases at V and 8 bases at J, with 13 bases in the middle. CDR3 length equals 12 residues. The CDR3 sequence: CASATGRHEQFF. The CDR3 DNA follows: TGTGCCAGCGCGACAGGTCGGCATGAGCAGTTCTTC.

This clonotype was recorded a few times. The rearrangement links TRBV10-3 to TRBJ1-3; D might be TRBD1 (6 bases). V gave up 5 bases and J gave up 3 bases, with 11 bases separating them. CDR1 and CDR2 (germline): ENHRY, SYGVKD. The CDR3 loop spans 14 amino acids. Here the CDR3 reads CAISPGAVGNTIYF. Written as DNA, the CDR3 is TGTGCCATCAGTCCAGGGGCGGTTGGAAACACCATATATTTT.

Written as DNA, the CDR3 is TGCGCCAGCGGCTCCGGTAGTTACAGGCCCGCTTCCTCTGTCTATGGCTACACCTTC. It specifies CASGSGSYRPASSVYGYTF. The chain links TRBV5-1 to TRBJ1-2; TRBD1 might be the D (5 bases). Trimming stripped 7 bases from V and 4 bases from J, with 32 bases between. This CDR3 is built from 19 residues. Germline CDR1 and CDR2: SGHRS and YFSETQ.

The chain joins TRBV11-2 to TRBJ2-1, with D perhaps matching TRBD2 (6 bases). V gave up 4 bases and J gave up 6 bases, with 13 bases separating them. The V gene's germline CDR1 is SGHAT and CDR2 FQNNGV. This CDR3 has 14 amino acids. The CDR3 reads CASSSTRDSNEQFF. The CDR3 bases are TGTGCCAGCAGCTCTACCCGGGACTCCAATGAGCAGTTCTTC.

The chain recombines TRBV6-5 with TRBJ1-5, with 8 bases fitting TRBD1. CDR1 and CDR2 from the germline V gene are MNHEY and SVGAGI. Trimming at V came to 0 bases and at J to 2 bases, leaving 3 bases not matched to a gene. The CDR3 is 16 amino acids. CDR3: CASSYSMTGGNQPQHF. The CDR3 bases are TGTGCCAGCAGTTACTCGATGACAGGGGGCAATCAGCCCCAGCATTTT.